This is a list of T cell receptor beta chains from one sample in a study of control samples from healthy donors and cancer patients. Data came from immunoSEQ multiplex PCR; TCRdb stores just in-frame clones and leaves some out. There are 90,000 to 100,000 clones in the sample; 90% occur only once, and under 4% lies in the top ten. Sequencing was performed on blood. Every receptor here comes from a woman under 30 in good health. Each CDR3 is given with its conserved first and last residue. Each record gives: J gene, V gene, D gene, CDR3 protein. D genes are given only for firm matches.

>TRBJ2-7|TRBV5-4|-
CASSLALLDEQYF
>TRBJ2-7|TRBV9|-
CASSEGTGGGYEQYF
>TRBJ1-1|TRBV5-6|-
CASSFSRGEAFF
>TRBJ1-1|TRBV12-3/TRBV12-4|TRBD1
CASRNPTGLVAFF
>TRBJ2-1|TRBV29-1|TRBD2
CSGRLAGDEQFF
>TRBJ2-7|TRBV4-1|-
CASSPYEGGGYEQYF
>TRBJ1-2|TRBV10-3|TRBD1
CAISEEEDRGRGYTF
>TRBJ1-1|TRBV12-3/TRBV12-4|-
CASKVGTEAFF
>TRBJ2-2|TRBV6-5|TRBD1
CASSSPGQGADGELFF
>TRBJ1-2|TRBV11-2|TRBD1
CASSPRDRATNYGYTF
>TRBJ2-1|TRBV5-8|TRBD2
CASSEGLAGESSYNEQFF
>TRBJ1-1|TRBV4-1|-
CASSQEGGTTEAFF
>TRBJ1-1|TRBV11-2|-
CASSQRTPARNTEAFF
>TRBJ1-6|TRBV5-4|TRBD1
CASSLTPTGYLNSPLHF
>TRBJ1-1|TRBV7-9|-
CASSSGRGGTEAFF
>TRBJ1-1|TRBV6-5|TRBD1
CASSRTGDLNTEAFF
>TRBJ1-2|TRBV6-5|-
CASMVGIGDGYTF
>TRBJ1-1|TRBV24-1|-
CATSASGDSEAFF
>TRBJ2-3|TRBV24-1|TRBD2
CATSDGSGGTTDTQYF
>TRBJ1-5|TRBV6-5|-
CASSYSATYSNQPQHF
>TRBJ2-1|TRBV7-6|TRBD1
CASSQVAGQGYEQFF
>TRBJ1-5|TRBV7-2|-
CASSPRVGQPQHF
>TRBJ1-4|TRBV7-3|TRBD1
CASGRQGNNEKLFF
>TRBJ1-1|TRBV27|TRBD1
CASRTGGTEAFF
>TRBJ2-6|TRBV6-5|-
CASGLFLSGANVLTF
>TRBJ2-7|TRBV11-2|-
CASSLGEDSSYEQYF
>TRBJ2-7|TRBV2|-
CASSSGLNYEQYF
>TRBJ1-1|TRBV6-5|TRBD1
CASRPDREVNTEAFF
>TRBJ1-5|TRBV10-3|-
CAISGGVDQPQHF
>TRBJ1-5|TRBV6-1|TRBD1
CASSEFTGGYQPQHF
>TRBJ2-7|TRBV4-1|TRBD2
CASSQDPPAGSSYEQYF
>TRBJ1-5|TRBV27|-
CASSLYGGAIGQPQHF
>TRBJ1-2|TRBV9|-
CASSQSGGWDGYTF
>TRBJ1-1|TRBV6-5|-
CASNYLTGYTEAFF
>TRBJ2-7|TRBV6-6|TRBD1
CASSYKGQGHYEQYF
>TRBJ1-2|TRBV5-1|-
CASRKDGNYGYTF